This T cell receptor beta chain emerged from a study of chemoradiotherapy in HPV16-positive cancers. Background on the study: A couple of HPV16-positive patients' cells yielded candidate HPV-specific clones and common motifs. Findings and caveats of the study: In HPV16-positive patients, HPV-responsive T-cell expansion tracked better recurrence-free survival. HPV-specific T cells were functionally defined from only a couple of HPV16-positive patients. During treatment, candidate HPV-specific clones and E7-related motifs expanded in tumor.

Concerning this clone itself: What it binds is unknown.

Generated by immunoSEQ multiplex PCR, the TCRdb table keeps only in-frame clones and is missing some. The top ten hold about 4.5% of the sample, which has 20,000 to 25,000 clones, roughly 90% seen once. V shed 1 base, J shed 5 bases, and the junction held 17 bases outside the gene matches. CDR1 is MNHEY, CDR2 SMNVEV, per germline (reference sequence). This CDR3 has 18 amino acids. The gene calls are TRBV27 and TRBJ2-7; TRBD1 aligns across 7 bases. Material: blood, obtained from a patient who underwent chemoradiotherapy. This clonotype was obtained from a human donor with HPV-associated anogenital cancer. The CDR3 sequence is CASSLLGGVGANEDEQYF. CDR3 DNA sequence: TGTGCCAGCAGTTTATTAGGGGGCGTGGGGGCCAATGAAGACGAGCAGTACTTC.